Sequencing of this T cell receptor beta chain was carried out in a study of blood T cell repertoires in COVID-19. Overall study context: Nucleic acid was either cDNA or gDNA, and it came from T cells, B-cell-depleted T cells, or PBMCs.

Trimming took 5 bases from V and 7 from J; bases not matched to a gene: 12. The CDR3 is 15 amino acids. Germline V gene sequence: CDR1 MDHEN, CDR2 SYDVKM. The table came from immunoSEQ multiplex PCR; TCRdb's copy has only in-frame clones and leaves some out. The table shows 140,000 or so clones, with approximately 84% occurring only once. This sequence joins TRBV28 and TRBJ1-1, with 8 nucleotides matching TRBD1. This clonotype was sampled from a woman aged 50 to 60 with acute COVID-19. The sample taken for sequencing was PBMCs or T cells enriched from blood (not recorded which). CDR3 in amino acids: CASSLTGTGGYEAFF. The CDR3 nucleotides are TGTGCCAGCAGTCTAACCGGGACAGGAGGCTATGAAGCTTTCTTT.